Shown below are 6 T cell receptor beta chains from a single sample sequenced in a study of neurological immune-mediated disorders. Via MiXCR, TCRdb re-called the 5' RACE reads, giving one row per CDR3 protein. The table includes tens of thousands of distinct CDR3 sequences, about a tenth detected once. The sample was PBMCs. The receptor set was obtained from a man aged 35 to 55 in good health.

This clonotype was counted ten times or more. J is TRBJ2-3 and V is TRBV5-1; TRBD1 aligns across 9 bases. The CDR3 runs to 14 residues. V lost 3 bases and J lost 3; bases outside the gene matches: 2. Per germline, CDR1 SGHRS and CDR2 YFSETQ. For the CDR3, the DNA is TGCGCCAGCAGCTCCGGGACAGGGACAGATACGCAGTATTTT. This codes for CASSSGTGTDTQYF.

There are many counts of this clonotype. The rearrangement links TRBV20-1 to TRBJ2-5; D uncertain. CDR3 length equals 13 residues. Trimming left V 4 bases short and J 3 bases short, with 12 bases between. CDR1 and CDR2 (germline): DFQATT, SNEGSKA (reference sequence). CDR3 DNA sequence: TGCAGTGCTACGACCCCCCCCAAAGAGACCCAGTACTTC. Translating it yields CSATTPPKETQYF.

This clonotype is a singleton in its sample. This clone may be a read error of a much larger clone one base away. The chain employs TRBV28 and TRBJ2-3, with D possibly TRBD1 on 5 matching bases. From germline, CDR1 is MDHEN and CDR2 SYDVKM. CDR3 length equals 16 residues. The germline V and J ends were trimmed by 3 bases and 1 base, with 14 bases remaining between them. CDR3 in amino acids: CASSFGQMIRTDTQYF. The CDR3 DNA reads TGTGCCAGCAGTTTTGGACAAATGATTCGCACAGATACGCAGTATTTT. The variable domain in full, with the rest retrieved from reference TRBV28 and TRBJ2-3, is DVKVTQSSRYLVKRTGEKVFLECVQDMDHENMFWYRQDPGLGLRLIYFSYDVKMKEKGDIPEGYSVSREKKERFSLILESASTNQTSMYLCASSFGQMIRTDTQYFGPGTRLTVL.

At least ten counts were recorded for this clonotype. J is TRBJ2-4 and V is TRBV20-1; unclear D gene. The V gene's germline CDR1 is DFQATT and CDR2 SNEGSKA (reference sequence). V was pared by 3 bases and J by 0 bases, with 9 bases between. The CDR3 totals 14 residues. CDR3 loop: CSARTYIAKNIQYF. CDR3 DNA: TGCAGTGCTAGGACTTACATAGCCAAAAACATTCAGTACTTC.

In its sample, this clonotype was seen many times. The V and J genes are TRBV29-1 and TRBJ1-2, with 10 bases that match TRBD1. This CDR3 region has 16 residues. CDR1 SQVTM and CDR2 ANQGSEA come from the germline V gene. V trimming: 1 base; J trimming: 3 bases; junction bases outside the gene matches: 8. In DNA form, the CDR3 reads TGCAGCGTTGAAGGCGGGACAGGGGCGCGGGACTATGGCTACACCTTC. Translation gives CSVEGGTGARDYGYTF.

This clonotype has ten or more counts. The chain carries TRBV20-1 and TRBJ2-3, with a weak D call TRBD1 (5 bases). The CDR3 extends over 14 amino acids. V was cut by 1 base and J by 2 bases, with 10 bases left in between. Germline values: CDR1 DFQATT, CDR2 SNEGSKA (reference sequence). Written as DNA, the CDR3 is TGCAGTGCTAGAGGGCAGGGAATCACAGATACGCAGTATTTT. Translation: CSARGQGITDTQYF.